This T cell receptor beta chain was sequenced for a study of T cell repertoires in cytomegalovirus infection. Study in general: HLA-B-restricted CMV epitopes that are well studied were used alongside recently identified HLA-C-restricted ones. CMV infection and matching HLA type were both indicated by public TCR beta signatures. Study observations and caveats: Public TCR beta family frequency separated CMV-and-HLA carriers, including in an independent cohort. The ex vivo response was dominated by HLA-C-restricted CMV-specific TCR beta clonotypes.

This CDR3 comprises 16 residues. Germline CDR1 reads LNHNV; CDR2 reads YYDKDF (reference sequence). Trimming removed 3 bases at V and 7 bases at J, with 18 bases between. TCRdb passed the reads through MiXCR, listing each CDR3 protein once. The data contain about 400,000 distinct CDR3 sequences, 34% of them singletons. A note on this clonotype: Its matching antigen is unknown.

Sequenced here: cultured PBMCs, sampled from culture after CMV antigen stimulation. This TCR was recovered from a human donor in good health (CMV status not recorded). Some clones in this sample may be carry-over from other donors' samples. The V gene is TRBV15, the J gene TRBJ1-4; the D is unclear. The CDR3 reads CATSSRPVVVGEKLFF. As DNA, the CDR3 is TGTGCCACCAGCAGCCGCCCCGTAGTGGTCGGTGAAAAACTGTTTTTT.